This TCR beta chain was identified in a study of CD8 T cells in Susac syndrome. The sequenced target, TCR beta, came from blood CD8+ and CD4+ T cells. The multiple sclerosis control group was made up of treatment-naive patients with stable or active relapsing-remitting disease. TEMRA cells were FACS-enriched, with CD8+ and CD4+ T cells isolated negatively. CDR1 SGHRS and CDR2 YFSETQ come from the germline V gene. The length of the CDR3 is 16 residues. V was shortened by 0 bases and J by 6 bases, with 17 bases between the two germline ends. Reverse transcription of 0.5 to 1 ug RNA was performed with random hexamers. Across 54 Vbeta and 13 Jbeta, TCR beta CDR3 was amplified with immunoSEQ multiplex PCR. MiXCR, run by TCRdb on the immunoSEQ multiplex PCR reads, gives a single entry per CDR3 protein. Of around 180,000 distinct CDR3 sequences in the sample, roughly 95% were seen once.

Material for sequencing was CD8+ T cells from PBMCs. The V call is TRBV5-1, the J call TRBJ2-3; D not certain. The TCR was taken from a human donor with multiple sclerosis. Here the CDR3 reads CASSLDRMKVDDTQYF. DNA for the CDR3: TGCGCCAGCAGCTTGGATCGTATGAAGGTGGACGATACGCAGTATTTT.